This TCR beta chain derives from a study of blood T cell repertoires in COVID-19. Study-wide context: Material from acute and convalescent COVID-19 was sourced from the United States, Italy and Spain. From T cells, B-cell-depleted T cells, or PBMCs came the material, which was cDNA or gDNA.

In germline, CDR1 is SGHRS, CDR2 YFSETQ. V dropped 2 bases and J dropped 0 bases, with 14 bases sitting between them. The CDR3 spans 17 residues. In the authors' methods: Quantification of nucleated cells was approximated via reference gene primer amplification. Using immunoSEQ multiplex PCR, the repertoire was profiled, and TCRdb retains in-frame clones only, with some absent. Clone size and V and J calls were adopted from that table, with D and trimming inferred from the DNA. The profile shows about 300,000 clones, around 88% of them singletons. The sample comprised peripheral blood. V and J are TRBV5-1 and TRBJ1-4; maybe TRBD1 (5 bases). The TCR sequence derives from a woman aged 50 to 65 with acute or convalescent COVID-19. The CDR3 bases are TGCGCCAGCAGCTTAGGGGCTACTCTTTCAACTAATGAAAAACTGTTTTTT. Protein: CASSLGATLSTNEKLFF.